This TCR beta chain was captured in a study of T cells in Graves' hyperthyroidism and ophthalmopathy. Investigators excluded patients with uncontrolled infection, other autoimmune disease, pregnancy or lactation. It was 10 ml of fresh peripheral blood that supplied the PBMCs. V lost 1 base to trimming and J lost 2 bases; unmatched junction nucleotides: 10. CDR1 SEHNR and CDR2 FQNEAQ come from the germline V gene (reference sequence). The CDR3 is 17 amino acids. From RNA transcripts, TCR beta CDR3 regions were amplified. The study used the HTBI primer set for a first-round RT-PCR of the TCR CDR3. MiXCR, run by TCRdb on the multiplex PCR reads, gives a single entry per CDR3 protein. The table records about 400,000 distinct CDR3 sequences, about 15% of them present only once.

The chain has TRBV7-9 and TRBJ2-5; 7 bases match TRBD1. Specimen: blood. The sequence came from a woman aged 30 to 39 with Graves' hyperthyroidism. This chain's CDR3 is CASSLGGTAVRQETQYF. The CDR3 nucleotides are TGTGCCAGCAGCTTAGGGGGGACAGCGGTGAGACAAGAGACCCAGTACTTC.